This TCR beta chain was captured in a study of CD8 T cells in Susac syndrome. From germline, CDR1 is SGHNT and CDR2 YYREEE (reference sequence). The CDR3 sequence is 14 residues long. Between the trimmed V and J ends, which lost 4 bases and 6 bases, there was a span of 16 bases. After extraction with the RNeasy kit, about 0.45 to 1 ug of the RNA was reverse transcribed using random hexamers. Amplification of TCR beta CDR3 across 54 Vbeta and 13 Jbeta was performed with immunoSEQ multiplex PCR. TCRdb ran MiXCR on the immunoSEQ multiplex PCR reads and lists one entry per CDR3 protein. The profile shows around 280,000 distinct CDR3 sequences, roughly 85% of them singletons. This clonotype came up a few times. TCR beta from blood CD8+ and CD4+ T cells was sequenced. Stable or active relapsing-remitting multiple sclerosis, untreated and meeting revised McDonald criteria, defined the controls. Negative isolation was used for CD8+ and CD4+ T cells, and FACS enrichment was applied to TEMRA cells.

This receptor was obtained from a human donor with multiple sclerosis. Sample: CD8+ T cells from PBMCs. The rearrangement links TRBV5-4 to TRBJ1-2; D not resolved. The DNA of the CDR3 is TGTGCCAGCAGCCCAATGACGGCTTCTAATGGCTACACCTTC. Translated, it gives CASSPMTASNGYTF.